A selection of T cell receptor beta chains follows, all from one sample in a study of cytomegalovirus exposure and HLA in healthy donors. The data were produced by immunoSEQ multiplex PCR, yet TCRdb's version contains in-frame clones alone and is incomplete. The sample shows around 210,000 clones, 70% to 80% of them seen only once. The sample was PBMCs. All receptors come from a male donor in good health and CMV-seropositive. Each CDR3 is given with its conserved first and last residue. A D gene is named only where the DNA matches it firmly. Part of the rows lack a size; the others show once, few, many or a class for expanded clones.

>TRBV7-9|NA|NA|TRBJ1-3
TGTGCCAGCAGCCGACCGGAGGGGCATTCCTCTGGAAACACCATATATTTT
CASSRPEGHSSGNTIYF
>TRBV18|NA|TRBD1|TRBJ2-7
TGTGCCAGCTCACCCGGGACAGTATTCTCCTACGAGCAGTACTTC
CASSPGTVFSYEQYF
>TRBV9|NA|NA|TRBJ1-2
TGTGCCAGCAGCGTTCACACAGACCCTAACTATGGCTACACCTTC
CASSVHTDPNYGYTF
>TRBV11-3|NA|TRBD1|TRBJ2-2
TGTGCCAGCAGCCCAAGCCCGAACAGGGGTGGCACCGGGGAGCTGTTTTTT
CASSPSPNRGGTGELFF
>TRBV7-9|NA|TRBD1|TRBJ2-7
TGTGCCAGCAGCCCGCGGGACAGGAACCCCTACGAGCAGTACTTC
CASSPRDRNPYEQYF
>TRBV30|NA|NA|TRBJ2-7
TGTGCCTGGGGTGTAACCGGTTCCTACGAGCAGTACTTC
CAWGVTGSYEQYF
>TRBV7-9|NA|TRBD1|TRBJ2-7
TGTGCCAGCAGCTTGGTTGCGGACAGGCGTGGCGAGCAGTACTTC
CASSLVADRRGEQYF
>TRBV5-4|NA|TRBD1|TRBJ2-7
TGTGCCAGCAGCTCGAGACAGGGCCCCTACGAGCAGTACTTC
CASSSRQGPYEQYF
>TRBV15|NA|NA|TRBJ1-5
TGTGCCACCAGCAGAGATCGCGTTGCACAGCCCCAGCATTTT
CATSRDRVAQPQHF
>TRBV10-3|NA|TRBD1|TRBJ2-7
TGTGCCATCAGGGGGACAGGGGACAGCTACGAGCAGTACTTC
CAIRGTGDSYEQYF
>TRBV7-9|NA|NA|TRBJ2-1
TGTTCCAGCAGCCCACACCCCGGGCGGGGGCGAGACAATGAGCAGTTCTTC
CSSSPHPGRGRDNEQFF
>TRBV2|NA|NA|TRBJ2-5
TGTGCCAGCAGTTACACTCGGGAAGAGACCCAGTACTTC
CASSYTREETQYF
>TRBV9|once|TRBD2|TRBJ2-3
TGTGCCAGCAGCCGGGGGGAAGATACGCAGTATTTT
CASSRGEDTQYF
>TRBV6-1|NA|NA|TRBJ1-1
TGTGCCAGCAGTTATAGGGGAGGAGATGAAGCTTTCTTT
CASSYRGGDEAFF
>TRBV19|NA|NA|TRBJ2-5
TGTGCCAGTAGTATCCCCGGGACGGGGGAGGTGACCCAGTACTTC
CASSIPGTGEVTQYF
>TRBV9|NA|NA|TRBJ1-6
TGTGCCAGCAGCGACGAGACAGGATTTAATTCACCCCTCCACTTT
CASSDETGFNSPLHF
>TRBV5-1|NA|TRBD2|TRBJ2-3
TGCGCCAGCAGCTTGCCCTCTAGCGGGGGGGCAACAGATACGCAGTATTTT
CASSLPSSGGATDTQYF
>TRBV7-8|NA|NA|TRBJ2-1
TGTGCCAGCAGCTTAGGCGGCCTCTACAATGAGCAGTTCTTC
CASSLGGLYNEQFF
>TRBV9|NA|TRBD1|TRBJ1-3
TGTGCCAGCAGCGTAGAGGGACAGGGGGGAAACACCATATATTTT
CASSVEGQGGNTIYF
>TRBV7-3|NA|TRBD1|TRBJ2-7
TGTGCCAGCAGCCCCGACAGGGGAGGCGAGCAGTACTTC
CASSPDRGGEQYF
>TRBV7-3|NA|TRBD2|TRBJ2-2
TGTGCCAGCAGCTTGAGGACTAGCGGGTTTACCGGGGAGCTGTTTTTT
CASSLRTSGFTGELFF
>TRBV28|NA|NA|TRBJ1-1
TGTGCCAGCCGGGGGGGACGGATCGCTTTCTTT
CASRGGRIAFF
>TRBV7-2|NA|TRBD1|TRBJ1-2
TGTGCCAGCAGCTTAGGACAGGGGGCGGGGGGCTACACCTTC
CASSLGQGAGGYTF
>TRBV7-7|NA|NA|TRBJ2-7
TGTGCTAGCAGCTCCGGGGTCTCGGACGAGCAGTACTTC
CASSSGVSDEQYF
>TRBV9|NA|NA|TRBJ2-3
TGTGCCAGCAGCGGAAACAGGGGGGGGAGGGATACGCAGTATTTT
CASSGNRGGRDTQYF
>TRBV5-4|NA|TRBD1|TRBJ1-4
TGTGCCAGCAGCCTAGGGACAGAAGCAACTAATGAAAAACTGTTTTTT
CASSLGTEATNEKLFF
>TRBV7-9|NA|TRBD1|TRBJ2-7
TGTGCCAGCAGTTCGACAGGGTTGCGTAGTGAGCAGTACTTC
CASSSTGLRSEQYF
>TRBV12-5|NA|TRBD1|TRBJ2-3
TGTGCTAGTGGTCACGGGACAGGCCAGCGCACAGATACGCAGTATTTT
CASGHGTGQRTDTQYF
>TRBV9|NA|TRBD2|TRBJ2-5
TGTGCCAGCAGCCCGGGACTAGCGGGACTCCTTGAGACCCAGTACTTC
CASSPGLAGLLETQYF
>TRBV27|NA|TRBD1|TRBJ1-2
TGTGCCACACGACAGGGGGCATATGGCTACACCTTC
CATRQGAYGYTF
>TRBV11-2|few|TRBD1|TRBJ1-5
TGTGCCAGCAGCTTAGAAGGGGGCTCGGGTCAGCCCCAGCATTTT
CASSLEGGSGQPQHF
>TRBV15|NA|NA|TRBJ2-2
TGTGCCACCAGCCTGAACACCGGGGAGCTGTTTTTT
CATSLNTGELFF
>TRBV30|few|NA|TRBJ1-5
TGTGCCTGGAGAGCTCACAAGGGCGGGGTTCCGAATCAGCCCCAGCATTTT
CAWRAHKGGVPNQPQHF
>TRBV29-1|NA|NA|TRBJ1-1
TGCAGCGTCAGGGCCCAGAACACTGAAGCTTTCTTT
CSVRAQNTEAFF
>TRBV7-2|few|NA|TRBJ2-7
TGTGCCAGCAGCTTGACCCCCGAAACTAGAATCTACGAGCAGTACTTC
CASSLTPETRIYEQYF
>TRBV5-8|NA|TRBD1|TRBJ1-1
TGTGCCAGCAGCTTGTACAGGGGAAACACTGAAGCTTTCTTT
CASSLYRGNTEAFF
>TRBV11-1|NA|TRBD2|TRBJ2-5
TGTGCCAGCAGCCGGACTAGCGGGGGGAGGAGGGAGACCCAGTACTTC
CASSRTSGGRRETQYF
>TRBV14|NA|NA|TRBJ1-1
TGTGCCAGCAGCTTACATCCGGAGACTGAAGCTTTCTTT
CASSLHPETEAFF
>TRBV4-3|NA|NA|TRBJ2-1
TGCGCCAGCAGCGAAGGAGAGGTCTTCTCCTACAATGAGCAGTTCTTC
CASSEGEVFSYNEQFF
>TRBV5-6|NA|NA|TRBJ1-4
TGTGCCAGCAGCTTGGTAGGAGCCGAAAAACTGTTTTTT
CASSLVGAEKLFF
>TRBV7-9|NA|NA|TRBJ2-2
TGTGCCAGCAGCTTGGGGACAAGCGGGGAGCTGTTTTTT
CASSLGTSGELFF
>TRBV5-4|NA|NA|TRBJ2-7
TGTGCCAGCAGCTTGCGACTCAGCGGGTCCCCCTACGAGCAGTACTTC
CASSLRLSGSPYEQYF
>TRBV7-9|NA|TRBD1|TRBJ2-7
TGTGCCAGCAGTTCTAAAGAGTACAGGGGGCCGGCGTACGAGCAGTACTTC
CASSSKEYRGPAYEQYF
>TRBV28|NA|TRBD1|TRBJ1-1
TGTGCCAGCAGTTCGGGACAGGGACTGAACACTGAAGCTTTCTTT
CASSSGQGLNTEAFF
>TRBV7-9|few|NA|TRBJ2-3
TGTGCCAGCAGCTTTTGGTTTACAGGAGGGGATACGCAGTATTTT
CASSFWFTGGDTQYF
>TRBV6-5|few|TRBD1|TRBJ1-4
TGTGCCAGCAGTTTCACAGGGGGGAATGAAAAACTGTTTTTT
CASSFTGGNEKLFF
>TRBV4-1|NA|NA|TRBJ2-7
TGCGCCAGCAGCCGCGCGGCCCTCCTCGAGCAGTACTTC
CASSRAALLEQYF
>TRBV5-1|NA|NA|TRBJ1-1
TGCGCCAGCAGCTTAGCAGGAATGAACACTGAAGCTTTCTTT
CASSLAGMNTEAFF
>TRBV6-6|few|NA|TRBJ2-7
TGTGCCAGCAGTTCCTACAGGGCTAGCTCCTACGAGCAGTACTTC
CASSSYRASSYEQYF
>TRBV5-8|NA|TRBD2|TRBJ2-1
TGTGCCAGCAGCACCTCGGGACTAGCCTACAATGAGCAGTTCTTC
CASSTSGLAYNEQFF
>TRBV6-5|NA|TRBD2|TRBJ2-1
TGTGCCAGCAGTCTAGCGGGGCAGGATGAGCAGTTCTTC
CASSLAGQDEQFF
>TRBV6-5|NA|TRBD1|TRBJ2-7
TGTGCCAGCAGGAGCGGGACAGGGAAGTACGAGCAGTACTTC
CASRSGTGKYEQYF
>TRBV6-6|NA|TRBD2|TRBJ2-1
TGTGCCACGAATTTGGCGGGAGTCAACTACAATGAGCAGTTCTTC
CATNLAGVNYNEQFF
>TRBV18|NA|TRBD2|TRBJ2-7
TGTGCCAGCACCCCTGGGGTAGGCGGGGGCTACGAGCAGTACTTC
CASTPGVGGGYEQYF
>TRBV5-6|NA|NA|TRBJ2-7
TGTGCCAGCAGCTTTGACAGAGTAGCCTACGAGCAGTACTTC
CASSFDRVAYEQYF
>TRBV9|NA|NA|TRBJ2-1
TGTGCCAGCAGCGTAGACCCCCAGGGAAATGAGCAGTTCTTC
CASSVDPQGNEQFF
>TRBV5-6|NA|TRBD1|TRBJ1-2
TGTGCCAGCAGCCGTGGACAGGAATATGGCTACACCTTC
CASSRGQEYGYTF